This T cell receptor beta chain was obtained from a study of T-cell memory formation after mild COVID-19. At the level of the study: Each donor largely had its own TCR clusters. Notes on the study in general: Largely, contracting CD4+ clones fell within CM and EM, and contracting CD8+ clones within EMRA.

Losses at the gene ends were 3 bases for V and 4 bases for J; bases not matched to a gene: 1. This CDR3 contains 15 residues. From the 5' RACE reads, TCRdb called clonotypes with MiXCR, one entry per CDR3 protein. Altogether fewer than 350,000 distinct CDR3 sequences are present, 15% to 20% being singletons, with the ten largest covering under 25%. Many counts were recorded for this clonotype. What it binds is not known. The chain links TRBV12-3 or TRBV12-4 to TRBJ2-1; 12 bases match TRBD2. The sample comprised PBMCs or a T cell subset sorted from them (not recorded which). The source of this sequence is a man younger than 35 who had mild COVID-19 (a few samples of this study predate the infection). Cell type and time point are not known. The CDR3 DNA reads as TGTGCCAGCAGTTTCCTAGCGGGGGGGTACAATGAGCAGTTCTTC. It is translated as CASSFLAGGYNEQFF.